The source of this T cell receptor (beta chain) is a study of blood T cells in healthy people across ages. Study-level points and caveats: In older individuals, TCR beta diversity per million T cells was lower, falling roughly linearly with age. Conclusively comparing naive with antigen-experienced cells was impossible with unsorted PBMCs.

Sample-barcoded 5' priming and a J-beta primer mix drove a second PCR of roughly 7 to 11 cycles. Each cDNA molecule received a tag from a template-switch adaptor that had 12 random nucleotides. TCRdb reprocessed the 5' RACE reads via MiXCR and lists one record per CDR3 protein. The sample has 450,000 to 600,000 distinct CDR3 sequences; around 27% are singletons. Losses at the gene ends were 6 bases for V and 7 bases for J; bases not matched to a gene: 3. The CDR3 sequence is 12 residues long. CDR1 LNHDA and CDR2 SQIVND come from the germline V gene (reference sequence). Concerning this clonotype: Its antigen remains unknown.

The data were also submitted as part of a second study, on T cells of mothers and their children. As that study records: Reverse transcription into cDNA received all extracted RNA, at approximately 1.6 ug per 15 ul.

The receptor was isolated from a boy aged 2 to 10 in good health. The V and J genes are TRBV19 and TRBJ2-1; 7 bases align to TRBD1. Sample: blood. CDR3 sequence reads: CASRIQGNEQFF. The CDR3 DNA reads as TGTGCCAGTAGGATACAGGGGAATGAGCAGTTCTTC.